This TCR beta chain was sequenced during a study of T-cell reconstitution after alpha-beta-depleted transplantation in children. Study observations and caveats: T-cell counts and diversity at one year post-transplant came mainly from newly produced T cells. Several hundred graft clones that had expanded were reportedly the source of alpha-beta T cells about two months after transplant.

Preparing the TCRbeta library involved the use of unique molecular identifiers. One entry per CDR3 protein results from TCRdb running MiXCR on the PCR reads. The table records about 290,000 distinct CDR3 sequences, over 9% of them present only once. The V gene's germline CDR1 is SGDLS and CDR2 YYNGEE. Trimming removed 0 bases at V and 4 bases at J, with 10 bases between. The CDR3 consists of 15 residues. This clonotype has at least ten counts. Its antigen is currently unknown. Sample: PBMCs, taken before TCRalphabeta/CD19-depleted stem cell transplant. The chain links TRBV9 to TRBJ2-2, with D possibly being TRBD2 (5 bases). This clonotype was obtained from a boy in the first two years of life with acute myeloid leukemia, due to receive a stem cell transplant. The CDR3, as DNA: TGTGCCAGCAGCGTAGACCCCCGGGGCACCGGGGAGCTGTTTTTT. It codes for CASSVDPRGTGELFF.